This T cell receptor (beta chain) comes out of a study of cytomegalovirus exposure and HLA in healthy donors. General observations from the study: The records held CMV serostatus as the only immune exposure information. What a later analysis reportedly showed was that an Asian-associated ancestry cluster had fewer N-insertions than the approximately 700-donor mean. Association with HLA alleles at 0.05 false discovery rate was found for 15,000 or so TCR beta sequences in a later analysis. Several of the most significant clusters appeared linked to common viral pathogens, based on a later analysis.

Amplification used 60 Vbeta primers and 13 Jbeta primers. Profiled with immunoSEQ multiplex PCR; TCRdb holds only in-frame clones, not every one. The sample consists of about 130,000 clones, about 80% of them appearing once. Note on this clone: The antigen is not known.

Germline CDR1 reads MNHNS; CDR2 reads SASEGT. The CDR3 contains 14 residues. Sequenced sample: PBMCs. The source is a woman aged 40-49 years in good health and CMV-seropositive. The chain combines TRBV6-1 with TRBJ2-5, with D possibly matching TRBD1 (6 bases). The J call could be wrong; TRBJ2-7 is a better fit for the DNA end. In DNA form, the CDR3 reads TGTGCCAGCAGGGGGGCAGGGAATTCCTACGAGCAGTACTTC. The encoded protein is CASRGAGNSYEQYF.